This record covers a single TCR beta chain. Time point indicated: peripheral blood 6 weeks after treatment start. Locally advanced or metastatic urothelial carcinoma affected all patients. Assay used: immunoSEQ multiplex PCR; TCRdb lists only in-frame clones, some missing. This repertoire shows around 46,000 clones, approximately 78% found once; its top ten account for roughly 13%. The entry originates in a study of PD-L1 blockade in urothelial cancer. Study overall: Patients with male sex and bladder-origin urothelial cancer accounted for about 85% of the 29 enrolled.

The CDR3 is made up of 16 amino acids. Germline V gene sequence: CDR1 MNHEY, CDR2 SVGAGI. V was shortened by 2 bases and J by 1 base, with 15 bases between the two germline ends. This receptor was obtained from a man aged 55 to 70 with urothelial cancer. The chain combines TRBV6-5 with TRBJ2-7, with a weak D call TRBD2 (5 bases). This material consisted of PBMCs, taken around atezolizumab (anti-PD-L1) treatment. This CDR3 reads CASSYVNFGSSYEQYF. The CDR3 bases are TGTGCCAGCAGTTACGTGAATTTTGGGAGTTCCTACGAGCAGTACTTC.